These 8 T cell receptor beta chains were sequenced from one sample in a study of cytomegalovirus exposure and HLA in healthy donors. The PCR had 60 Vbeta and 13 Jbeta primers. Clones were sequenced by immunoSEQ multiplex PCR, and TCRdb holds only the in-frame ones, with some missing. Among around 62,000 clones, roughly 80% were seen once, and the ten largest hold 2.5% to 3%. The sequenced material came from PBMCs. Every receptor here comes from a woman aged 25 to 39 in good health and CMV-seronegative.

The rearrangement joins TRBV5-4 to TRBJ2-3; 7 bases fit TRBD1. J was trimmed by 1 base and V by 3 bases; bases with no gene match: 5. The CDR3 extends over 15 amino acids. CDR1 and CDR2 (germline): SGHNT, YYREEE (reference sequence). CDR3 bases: TGTGCCAGCAGCTCCGGACAGGTACGCACAGATACGCAGTATTTT. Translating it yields CASSSGQVRTDTQYF. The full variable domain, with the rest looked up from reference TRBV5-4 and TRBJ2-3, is ETGVTQSPTHLIKTRGQQVTLRCSSQSGHNTVSWYQQALGQGPQFIFQYYREEENGRGNFPPRFSGLQFPNYSSELNVNALELDDSALYLCASSSGQVRTDTQYFGPGTRLTVL.

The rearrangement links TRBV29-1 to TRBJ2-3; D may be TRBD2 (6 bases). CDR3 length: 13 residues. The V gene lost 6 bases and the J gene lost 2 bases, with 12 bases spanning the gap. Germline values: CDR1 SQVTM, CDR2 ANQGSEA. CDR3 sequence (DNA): TGCAGCGTCGAACTAGCAGTCACAGATACGCAGTATTTT. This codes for CSVELAVTDTQYF.

CDR3 sequence (DNA): TGTGCCAGCAGCTTATCCCGGGACAGGGGGGTGGGGCCCCAGCATTTT. This gives the protein CASSLSRDRGVGPQHF. This rearrangement joins TRBV7-2 to TRBJ1-5; 11 bases map to TRBD1. Germline trimming cut 2 bases from V and 9 bases from J; bases unmatched to any gene: 9. Looked up from germline, CDR1 is SGHTA and CDR2 is FQGNSA. The CDR3 consists of 16 residues.

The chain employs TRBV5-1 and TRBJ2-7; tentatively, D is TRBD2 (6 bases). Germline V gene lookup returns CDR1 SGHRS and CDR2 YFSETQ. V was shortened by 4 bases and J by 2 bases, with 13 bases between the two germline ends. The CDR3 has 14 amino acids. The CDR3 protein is CASSAGTRTYEQYF. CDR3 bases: TGCGCCAGCAGCGCGGGGACGAGAACCTACGAGCAGTACTTC. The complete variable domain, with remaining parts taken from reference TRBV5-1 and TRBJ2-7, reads KAGVTQTPRYLIKTRGQQVTLSCSPISGHRSVSWYQQTPGQGLQFLFEYFSETQRNKGNFPGRFSGRQFSNSRSEMNVSTLELGDSALYLCASSAGTRTYEQYFGPGTRLTVT.

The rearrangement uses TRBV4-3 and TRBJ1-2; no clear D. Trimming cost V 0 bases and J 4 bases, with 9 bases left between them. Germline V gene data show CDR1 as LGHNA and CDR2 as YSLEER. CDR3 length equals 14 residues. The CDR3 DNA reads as TGCGCCAGCAGCCAAGATGTGGGAGCCTATGGCTACACCTTC. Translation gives CASSQDVGAYGYTF.

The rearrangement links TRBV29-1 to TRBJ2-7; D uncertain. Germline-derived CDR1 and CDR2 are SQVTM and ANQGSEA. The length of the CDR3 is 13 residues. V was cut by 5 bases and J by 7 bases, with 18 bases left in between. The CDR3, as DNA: TGCAGCGTTCGGGTCGCCTCGATGAGGGAGCAGTACTTC. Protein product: CSVRVASMREQYF.

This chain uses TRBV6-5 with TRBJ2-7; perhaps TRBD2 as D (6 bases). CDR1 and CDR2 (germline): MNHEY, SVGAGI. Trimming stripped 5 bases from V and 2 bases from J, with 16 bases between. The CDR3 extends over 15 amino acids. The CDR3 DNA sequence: TGTGCCAGCAGTCTCCGTGGCGGGGCGACCTACGAGCAGTACTTC. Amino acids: CASSLRGGATYEQYF.

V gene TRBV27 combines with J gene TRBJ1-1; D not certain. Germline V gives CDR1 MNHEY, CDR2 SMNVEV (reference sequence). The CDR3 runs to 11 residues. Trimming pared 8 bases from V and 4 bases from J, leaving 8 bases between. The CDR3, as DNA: TGTGCCAGCCGTCTCGGCACTGAAGCTTTCTTT. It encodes CASRLGTEAFF.